Listed below are T cell receptor beta chains from one sample, sequenced in a study of blood T cells in healthy people across ages. Via MiXCR, TCRdb re-called the 5' RACE reads, giving one row per CDR3 protein. Altogether around 820,000 distinct CDR3 sequences are present, around 25% being singletons, with the ten largest covering under 4%. The sample was also linked to a second study, of T cells of mothers and their children.

Sequences were obtained from blood. The receptors shown here come from a boy between 10 and 17 years old in good health. Each CDR3 is given with its conserved first and last residue. The D gene is left open where the match is weak. Only some rows state a clone size, as once, few, many or a class for expanded clones.

TRBV28	medium-sized	TRBJ2-7	-	11	CASSFNSEQYF	TGTGCCAGCAGCTTTAACTCCGAGCAGTACTTC
TRBV7-6	few	TRBJ2-2	-	18	CASSLGLRTGPSTGELFF	TGTGCCAGCAGCTTGGGTCTAAGAACAGGGCCCAGCACCGGGGAGCTGTTTTTT
TRBV25-1	-	TRBJ2-4	-	16	CASSESTPLDKNIQYF	TGTGCCAGCAGTGAATCGACACCCTTGGACAAAAACATTCAGTACTTC
TRBV20-1	-	TRBJ2-3	TRBD1	15	CSATNRGSSTDTQYF	TGCAGTGCCACTAACAGGGGATCGAGCACAGATACGCAGTATTTT
TRBV20-1	few	TRBJ2-5	-	14	CSARDDSLQETQYF	TGCAGTGCACGGGACGACAGCCTCCAAGAGACCCAGTACTTC
TRBV10-3	few	TRBJ2-1	-	15	CAISRAGLSANEQFF	TGTGCCATCAGTAGAGCAGGGCTCTCGGCCAATGAGCAGTTCTTC
TRBV30	few	TRBJ2-7	-	12	CAWSRGPYEQYF	TGTGCCTGGAGTCGGGGACCCTACGAGCAGTACTTC
TRBV20-1	few	TRBJ2-5	-	13	CSALPGSGETQYF	TGCAGTGCCCTCCCGGGGTCTGGAGAGACCCAGTACTTC
TRBV6-2/TRBV6-3	-	TRBJ2-7	-	12	CASSYEARRAYF	TGTGCCAGCAGTTACGAGGCGCGCAGGGCGTACTTC
TRBV10-3	-	TRBJ2-3	TRBD2	13	CAIGGENTDTQYF	TGTGCCATCGGGGGGGAGAACACAGATACGCAGTATTTT
TRBV29-1	-	TRBJ2-5	-	13	CSVGGTVQETQYF	TGCAGCGTGGGGGGGACAGTCCAAGAGACCCAGTACTTC
TRBV18	-	TRBJ2-7	TRBD1	14	CASSVGTAGYEQYF	TGTGCCAGCTCAGTCGGGACAGCAGGCTACGAGCAGTACTTC
TRBV20-1	few	TRBJ2-7	TRBD1	14	CSARSVQGTDEQYF	TGCAGTGCTAGGTCTGTACAGGGGACCGACGAGCAGTACTTC
TRBV7-2	-	TRBJ1-2	-	15	CASSQRQALNYGYTF	TGTGCCAGCAGCCAAAGACAGGCTCTGAACTATGGCTACACCTTC
TRBV4-1	-	TRBJ2-7	-	13	CASSRDQNYEQYF	TGCGCCAGCAGCCGGGACCAAAACTACGAGCAGTACTTC
TRBV6-2/TRBV6-3	few	TRBJ2-3	-	14	CASSQNVRTDTQYF	TGTGCCAGCAGCCAGAATGTACGCACAGATACGCAGTATTTT
TRBV28	-	TRBJ1-5	-	14	CASRDTGFRQPQHF	TGTGCCAGCAGGGATACAGGGTTCCGGCAGCCCCAGCATTTT
TRBV3-1	-	TRBJ2-7	TRBD1	16	CASSQVPRTGTYEQYF	TGTGCCAGCAGCCAAGTTCCGAGGACAGGGACCTACGAGCAGTACTTC
TRBV3-1	few	TRBJ1-2	TRBD1	14	CASSARQGNYGYTF	TGTGCCAGCAGCGCCCGACAGGGCAACTATGGCTACACCTTC
TRBV12-3/TRBV12-4	few	TRBJ2-5	-	14	CASSLRGVSETQYF	TGTGCCAGCAGTCTAAGGGGCGTTTCAGAGACCCAGTACTTC
TRBV4-3	many	TRBJ2-3	-	17	CASSQDLGEGGTDTQYF	TGCGCCAGCAGCCAAGATTTGGGGGAAGGGGGCACAGATACGCAGTATTTT
TRBV28	-	TRBJ2-1	-	20	CASSLIGGSGGRQPYNEQFF	TGTGCCAGCAGTTTAATAGGAGGTAGTGGCGGGCGACAGCCCTACAATGAGCAGTTCTTC
TRBV28	-	TRBJ2-6	TRBD2	16	CASKGGGGSGANVLTF	TGTGCCAGCAAGGGCGGGGGAGGCTCTGGGGCCAACGTCCTGACTTTC
TRBV12-3/TRBV12-4	-	TRBJ1-4	TRBD1	14	CASSSRQGTEKLFF	TGTGCCAGCAGTTCCCGACAGGGAACTGAAAAACTGTTTTTT
TRBV11-2	-	TRBJ1-3	-	17	CASSLSGATFSGNTIYF	TGTGCCAGCAGCTTATCCGGAGCCACCTTCTCTGGAAACACCATATATTTT
TRBV20-1	-	TRBJ1-5	TRBD1	15	CSAARQGGPFQPQHF	TGCAGTGCAGCAAGACAGGGGGGACCGTTTCAGCCCCAGCATTTT
TRBV2	-	TRBJ1-4	TRBD1	14	CASAVQGGAEKLFF	TGTGCCAGCGCTGTACAGGGGGGGGCTGAAAAACTGTTTTTT
TRBV4-3	many	TRBJ1-4	TRBD1	17	CASSQGAGGAGFEKLFF	TGCGCCAGCAGCCAAGGGGCAGGGGGGGCAGGATTCGAAAAACTGTTTTTT
TRBV7-2	-	TRBJ1-2	TRBD1	16	CASSFSWDRATYGYTF	TGTGCCAGCAGCTTTTCATGGGACAGGGCAACATATGGCTACACCTTC
TRBV20-1	many	TRBJ2-7	-	11	CSATEGYEQYF	TGCAGTGCTACCGAGGGCTACGAGCAGTACTTC
TRBV4-2	few	TRBJ2-7	TRBD1	16	CASSQEAGQGKYEQYF	TGTGCCAGCAGCCAAGAGGCGGGACAGGGGAAGTACGAGCAGTACTTC
TRBV29-1	-	TRBJ2-1	TRBD2	15	CSVLGLAGFYNEQFF	TGCAGCGTTTTGGGACTAGCGGGGTTCTACAATGAGCAGTTCTTC
TRBV10-2	-	TRBJ2-7	-	13	CASGEGAAYEQYF	TGCGCCAGCGGGGAGGGGGCCGCCTACGAGCAGTACTTC
TRBV2	few	TRBJ2-7	-	11	CASGLAYEQYF	TGTGCCAGCGGTCTCGCCTACGAGCAGTACTTC
TRBV7-9	-	TRBJ2-1	-	16	CASSPRTAADYNEQFF	TGTGCCAGCAGCCCACGGACAGCGGCGGATTACAATGAGCAGTTCTTC
TRBV14	few	TRBJ2-3	TRBD2	18	CASSRPFSGTSVTDTQYF	TGTGCCAGCAGCCGCCCGTTTTCGGGGACTAGCGTGACAGATACGCAGTATTTT
TRBV29-1	few	TRBJ2-1	TRBD2	14	CSANPGGERVEQFF	TGCAGCGCCAACCCGGGGGGGGAACGTGTTGAGCAGTTCTTC
TRBV5-5	-	TRBJ1-5	-	15	CAGSRRFVGGQPQHF	TGTGCCGGCAGCAGACGGTTTGTCGGGGGCCAGCCCCAGCATTTT
TRBV6-1	few	TRBJ2-5	-	17	CASSSREVGKWQETQYF	TGTGCCAGCAGCTCCCGCGAAGTCGGAAAATGGCAAGAGACCCAGTACTTC
TRBV28	-	TRBJ2-5	TRBD2	16	CASSFRLAGAAETQYF	TGTGCCAGCAGTTTCCGACTAGCGGGAGCTGCGGAGACCCAGTACTTC
TRBV29-1	few	TRBJ2-5	TRBD1	15	CSVGVRGGLGETQYF	TGCAGCGTTGGAGTTCGAGGGGGCCTCGGGGAGACCCAGTACTTC
TRBV10-3	few	TRBJ1-4	-	14	CAISGGRSTEKLFF	TGTGCCATCAGTGGCGGACGGTCTACGGAAAAACTGTTTTTT
TRBV3-1	-	TRBJ2-5	TRBD2	17	CASSQEMGLVAQETQYF	TGTGCCAGCAGCCAAGAGATGGGACTAGTGGCCCAAGAGACCCAGTACTTC
TRBV24-1	few	TRBJ2-1	TRBD1	13	CATRGTGKYEQFF	TGTGCCACCAGAGGGACAGGGAAATATGAGCAGTTCTTC
TRBV7-2	-	TRBJ2-7	TRBD2	15	CASSLGGAGAGEQYF	TGTGCCAGCAGCTTAGGTGGGGCGGGAGCTGGCGAGCAGTACTTC
TRBV18	-	TRBJ2-7	TRBD1	14	CASSLSGQGGEQYF	TGTGCCAGCTCACTATCGGGACAGGGAGGCGAGCAGTACTTC
TRBV7-2	-	TRBJ1-1	-	12	CASRRMSTEAFF	TGTGCCAGCAGGAGGATGAGCACTGAAGCTTTCTTT
TRBV27	-	TRBJ2-7	TRBD1	14	CASSLWTGASEQYF	TGTGCCAGCAGTTTATGGACAGGGGCTTCTGAGCAGTACTTC
TRBV19	-	TRBJ2-3	-	15	CASSMQDLSTDTQYF	TGTGCCAGTAGTATGCAGGACTTAAGCACAGATACGCAGTATTTT
TRBV27	few	TRBJ2-1	-	12	CASSSADNEQFF	TGTGCCAGCAGTTCCGCCGATAATGAGCAGTTCTTC
TRBV6-1	-	TRBJ2-5	TRBD1	17	CASTTLMTGLNQETQYF	TGTGCCAGCACCACCTTGATGACAGGGCTGAACCAAGAGACCCAGTACTTC